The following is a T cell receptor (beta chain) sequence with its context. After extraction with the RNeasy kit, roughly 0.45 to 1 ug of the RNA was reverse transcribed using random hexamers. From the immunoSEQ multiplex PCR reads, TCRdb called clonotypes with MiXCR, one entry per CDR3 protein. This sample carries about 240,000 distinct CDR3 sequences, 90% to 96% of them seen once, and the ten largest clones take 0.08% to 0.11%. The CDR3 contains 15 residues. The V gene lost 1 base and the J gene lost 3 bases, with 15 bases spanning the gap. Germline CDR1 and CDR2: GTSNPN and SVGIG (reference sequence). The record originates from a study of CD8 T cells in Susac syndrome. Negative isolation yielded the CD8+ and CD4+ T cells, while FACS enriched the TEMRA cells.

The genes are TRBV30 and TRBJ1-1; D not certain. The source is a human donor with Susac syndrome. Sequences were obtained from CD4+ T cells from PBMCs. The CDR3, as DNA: TGTGCCTGGAGTGGATCCTCAGTCCAAGACACTGAAGCTTTCTTT. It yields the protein CAWSGSSVQDTEAFF.